The entry below gives a single TCR beta chain sequence along with its context. The data were obtained in a study of blood T cell repertoires in COVID-19. Turning to the study itself: Sites in the United States, Italy and Spain provided acute and convalescent COVID-19 samples. T cells, B-cell-depleted T cells, or PBMCs provided the cDNA or gDNA that served as material.

Germline V gene data show CDR1 as MGHRA and CDR2 as YSYEKL. V dropped 0 bases and J dropped 3 bases, with 11 bases sitting between them. CDR3 length equals 15 residues. Repertoires were generated with immunoSEQ multiplex PCR, while TCRdb's copy carries only in-frame clones and drops some. The data hold about 240,000 clones, with 70% to 90% observed a single time. Sequenced input: PBMCs or T cells enriched from blood (not recorded which). V usage is TRBV4-1 and J usage is TRBJ1-2, with TRBD1 as a possible D gene (5 bases). The source of this sequence is a woman aged 40 to 49 with acute COVID-19. CDR3: CASSQEGTAHYGYTF. The CDR3 DNA follows: TGCGCCAGCAGCCAAGAAGGGACTGCTCACTATGGCTACACCTTC.